Following are 3 T cell receptor beta chains from one sample sequenced in a study of cytomegalovirus exposure and HLA in healthy donors. Sequencing was performed with immunoSEQ multiplex PCR; in TCRdb, only in-frame clones are kept and a portion is missing. The repertoire holds about 170,000 clones, about 88% seen once, with approximately 2.1% in the top ten. Sample: PBMCs. Receptors originate from a woman aged 18-35 years in good health and CMV-seronegative.

The CDR3: CASSQAMIPFRDRYDEQYF. CDR3 nucleotides: TGCGCCAGCAGCCAAGCCATGATTCCTTTCCGGGACAGGTATGACGAGCAGTACTTC. V is TRBV4-3 and J is TRBJ2-7; 8 bases match TRBD1. V dropped 1 base and J dropped 5; count of bases not matched to a gene: 19. Germline V gene lookup returns CDR1 LGHNA and CDR2 YSLEER. The CDR3 spans 19 residues.

The gene calls are TRBV10-3 and TRBJ1-1; 8 positions agree with TRBD1. Per germline, CDR1 ENHRY and CDR2 SYGVKD. This CDR3 spans 14 amino acids. J lost 9 bases, V lost 0 bases, and 6 bases had no gene match. The CDR3 DNA reads TGTGCCATCAGTGAGTCTGGCGGACAGGGAAAAGCTTTCTTT. Its translation is CAISESGGQGKAFF.

The chain joins TRBV18 to TRBJ1-3, with no clear D. Germline V gene sequence: CDR1 KGHSH, CDR2 LQKENI. CDR3 size: 15 residues. Between the trimmed V and J ends, which lost 6 bases and 0 bases, there was a span of 12 bases. This CDR3 reads CASSPSYSSGNTIYF. Here the CDR3 DNA reads TGTGCCAGCTCCCCAAGCTACAGCTCTGGAAACACCATATATTTT.